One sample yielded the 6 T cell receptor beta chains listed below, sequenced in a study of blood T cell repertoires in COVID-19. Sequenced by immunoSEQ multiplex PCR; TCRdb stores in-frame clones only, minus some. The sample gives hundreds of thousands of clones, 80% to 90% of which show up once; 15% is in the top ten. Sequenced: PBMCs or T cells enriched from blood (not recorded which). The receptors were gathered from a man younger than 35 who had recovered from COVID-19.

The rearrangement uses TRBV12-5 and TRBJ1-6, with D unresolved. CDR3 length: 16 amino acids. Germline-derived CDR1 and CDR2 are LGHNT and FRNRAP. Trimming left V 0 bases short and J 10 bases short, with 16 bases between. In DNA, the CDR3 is TGTGCTAGTGGTTTGGTACTGACTGGGTCCGGATCACCCCTCCACTTT. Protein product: CASGLVLTGSGSPLHF.

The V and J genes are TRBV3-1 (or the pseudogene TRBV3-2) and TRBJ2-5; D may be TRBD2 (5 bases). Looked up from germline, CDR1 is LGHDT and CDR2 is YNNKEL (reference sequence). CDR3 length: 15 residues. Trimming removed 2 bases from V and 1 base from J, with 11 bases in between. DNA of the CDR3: TGTGCCAGCAGCCAAAGAAGCGGAATCCAAGAGACCCAGTACTTC. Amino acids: CASSQRSGIQETQYF.

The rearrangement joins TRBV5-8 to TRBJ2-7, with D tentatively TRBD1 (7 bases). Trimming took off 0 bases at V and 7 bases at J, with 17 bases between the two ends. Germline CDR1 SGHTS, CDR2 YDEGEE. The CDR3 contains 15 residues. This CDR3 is CASSLGGRGVEEQYF. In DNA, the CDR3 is TGTGCCAGCAGCTTGGGGGGCAGGGGGGTAGAGGAGCAGTACTTC.

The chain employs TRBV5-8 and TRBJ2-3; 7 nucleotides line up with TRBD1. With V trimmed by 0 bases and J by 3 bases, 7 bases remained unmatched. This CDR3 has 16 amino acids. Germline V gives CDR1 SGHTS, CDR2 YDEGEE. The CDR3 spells CASSLGQGGGTDTQYF. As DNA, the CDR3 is TGTGCCAGCAGCTTGGGACAGGGTGGTGGTACAGATACGCAGTATTTT. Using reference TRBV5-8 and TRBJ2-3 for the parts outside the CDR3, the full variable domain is EAGVTQSPTHLIKTRGQQATLRCSPISGHTSVYWYQQALGLGLQFLLWYDEGEERNRGNFPPRFSGRQFPNYSSELNVNALELEDSALYLCASSLGQGGGTDTQYFGPGTRLTVL.

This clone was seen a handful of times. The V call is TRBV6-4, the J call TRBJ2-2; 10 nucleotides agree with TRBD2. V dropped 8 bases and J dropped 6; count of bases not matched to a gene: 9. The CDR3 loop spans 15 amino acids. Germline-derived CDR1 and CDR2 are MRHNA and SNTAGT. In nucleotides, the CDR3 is TGTGCCAGCGGCCCTAGCGGGGGCGGATCCGGGGAGCTGTTTTTT. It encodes CASGPSGGGSGELFF.

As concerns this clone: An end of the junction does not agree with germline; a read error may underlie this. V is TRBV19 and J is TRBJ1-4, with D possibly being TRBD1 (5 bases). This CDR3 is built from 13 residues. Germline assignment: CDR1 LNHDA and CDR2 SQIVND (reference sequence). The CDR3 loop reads CASSIGPQGTMDF. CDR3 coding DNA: TGTGCCAGTAGTATAGGCCCCCAGGGTACAATGGATTTT.